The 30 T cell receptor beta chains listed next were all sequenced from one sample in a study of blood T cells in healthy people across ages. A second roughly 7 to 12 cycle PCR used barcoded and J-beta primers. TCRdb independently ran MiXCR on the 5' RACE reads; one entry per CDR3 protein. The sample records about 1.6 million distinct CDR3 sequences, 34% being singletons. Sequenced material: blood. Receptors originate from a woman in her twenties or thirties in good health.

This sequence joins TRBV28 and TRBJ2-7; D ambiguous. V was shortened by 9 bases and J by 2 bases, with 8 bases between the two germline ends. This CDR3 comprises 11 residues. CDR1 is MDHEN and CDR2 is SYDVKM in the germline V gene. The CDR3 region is CASASTYEQYF. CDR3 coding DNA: TGTGCCAGTGCGAGTACCTACGAGCAGTACTTC.

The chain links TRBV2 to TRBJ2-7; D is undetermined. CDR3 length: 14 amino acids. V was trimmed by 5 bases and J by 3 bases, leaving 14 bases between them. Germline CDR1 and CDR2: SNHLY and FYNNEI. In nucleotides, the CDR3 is TGTGCCAGCAGTTCTACAGAGTACCTCTACGAGCAGTACTTC. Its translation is CASSSTEYLYEQYF.

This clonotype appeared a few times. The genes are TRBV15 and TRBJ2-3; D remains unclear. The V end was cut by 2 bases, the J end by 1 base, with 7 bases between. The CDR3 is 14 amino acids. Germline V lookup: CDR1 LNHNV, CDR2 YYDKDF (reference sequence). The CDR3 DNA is TGTGCCACCAGCAGAATCCGAGGCACAGATACGCAGTATTTT. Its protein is CATSRIRGTDTQYF.

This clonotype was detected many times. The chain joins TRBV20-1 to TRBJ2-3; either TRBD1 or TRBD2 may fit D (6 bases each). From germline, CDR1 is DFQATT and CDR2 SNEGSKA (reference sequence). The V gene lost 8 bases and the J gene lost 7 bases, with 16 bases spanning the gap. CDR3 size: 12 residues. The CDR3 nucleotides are TGCAGTAGCTTAAGGGGGGCGAATACGCAGTATTTT. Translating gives CSSLRGANTQYF.

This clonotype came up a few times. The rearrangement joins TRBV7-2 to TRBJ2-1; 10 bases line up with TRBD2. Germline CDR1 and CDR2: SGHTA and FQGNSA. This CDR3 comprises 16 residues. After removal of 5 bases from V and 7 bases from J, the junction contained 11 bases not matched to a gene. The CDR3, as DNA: TGTGCCAGCAGCCCGGTAGCGGGAGGAGGAGAAAATGAGCAGTTCTTC. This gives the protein CASSPVAGGGENEQFF.

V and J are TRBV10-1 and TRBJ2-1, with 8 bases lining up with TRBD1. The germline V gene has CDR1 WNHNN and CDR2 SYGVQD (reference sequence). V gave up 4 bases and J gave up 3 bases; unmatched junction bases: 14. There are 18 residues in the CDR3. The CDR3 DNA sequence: TGCGCCAGCAGTGGATTACGGATGACAGGGGCGGGCTACAATGAGCAGTTCTTC. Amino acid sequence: CASSGLRMTGAGYNEQFF.

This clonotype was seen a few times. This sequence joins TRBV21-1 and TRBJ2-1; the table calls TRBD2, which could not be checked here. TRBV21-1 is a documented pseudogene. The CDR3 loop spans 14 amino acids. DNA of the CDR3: TGTGCCAGCAGCAAAGAGGATAGCGTCAATGAGCAGTTCTTC. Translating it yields CASSKEDSVNEQFF.

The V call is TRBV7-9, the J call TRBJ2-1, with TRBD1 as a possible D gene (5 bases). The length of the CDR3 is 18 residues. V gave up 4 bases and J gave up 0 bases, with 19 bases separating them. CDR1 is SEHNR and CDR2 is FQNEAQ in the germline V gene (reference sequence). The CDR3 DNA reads TGTGCCAGCAGCTCCCTCCGACAGCTTGAGAGCTCCTACAATGAGCAGTTCTTC. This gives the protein CASSSLRQLESSYNEQFF.

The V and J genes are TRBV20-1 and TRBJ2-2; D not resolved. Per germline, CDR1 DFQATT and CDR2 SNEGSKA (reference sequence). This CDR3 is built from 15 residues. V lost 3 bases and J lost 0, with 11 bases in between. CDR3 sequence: CSARFGSTNTGELFF. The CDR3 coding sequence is TGCAGTGCTAGGTTTGGCAGCACGAACACCGGGGAGCTGTTTTTT.

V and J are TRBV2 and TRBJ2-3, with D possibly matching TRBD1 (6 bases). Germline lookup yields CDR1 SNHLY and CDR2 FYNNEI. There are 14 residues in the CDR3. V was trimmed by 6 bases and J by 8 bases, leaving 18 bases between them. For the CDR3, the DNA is TGTGCCAGCAGGAGGGACACCCCTAACAGTACGCAGTATTTT. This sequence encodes CASRRDTPNSTQYF.

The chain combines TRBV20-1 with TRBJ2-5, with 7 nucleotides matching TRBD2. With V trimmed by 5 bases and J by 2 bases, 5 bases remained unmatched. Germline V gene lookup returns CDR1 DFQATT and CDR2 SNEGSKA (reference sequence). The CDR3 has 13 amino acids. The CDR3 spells CSAPLAAQETQYF. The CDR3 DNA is TGCAGTGCTCCTCTAGCGGCGCAAGAGACCCAGTACTTC.

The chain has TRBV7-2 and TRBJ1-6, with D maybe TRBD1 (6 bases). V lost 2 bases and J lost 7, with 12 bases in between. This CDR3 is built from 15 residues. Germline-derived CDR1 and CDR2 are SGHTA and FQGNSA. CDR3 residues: CASSLLRRGNSPLHF. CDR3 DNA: TGTGCCAGCAGCTTACTACGCAGGGGAAATTCACCCCTCCACTTT.

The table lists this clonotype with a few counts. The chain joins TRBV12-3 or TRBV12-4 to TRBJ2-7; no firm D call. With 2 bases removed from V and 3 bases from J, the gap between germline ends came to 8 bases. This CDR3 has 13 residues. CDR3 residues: CASSLQKYYEQYF. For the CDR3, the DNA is TGTGCCAGCAGTTTACAGAAGTACTACGAGCAGTACTTC.

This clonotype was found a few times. The CDR3 here is CASSQVLAGGASGANVLTF. The CDR3 region has the DNA TGTGCCAGCAGCCAAGTGCTGGCAGGGGGCGCCTCTGGGGCCAACGTCCTGACTTTC. The gene calls are TRBV4-2 and TRBJ2-6; 8 bases are shared with TRBD1. Germline loops: CDR1 LGHNA, CDR2 YNFKEQ. This CDR3 contains 19 residues. With 1 base clipped from V and 0 bases from J, the junction kept 8 bases outside the gene matches.

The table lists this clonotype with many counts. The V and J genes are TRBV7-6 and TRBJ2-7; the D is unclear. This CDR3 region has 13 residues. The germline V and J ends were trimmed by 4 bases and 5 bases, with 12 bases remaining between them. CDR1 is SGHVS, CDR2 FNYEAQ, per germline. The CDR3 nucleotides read TGTGCCAGCAGCTCGTCCCTACGGGACGAGCAGTACTTC. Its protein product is CASSSSLRDEQYF.

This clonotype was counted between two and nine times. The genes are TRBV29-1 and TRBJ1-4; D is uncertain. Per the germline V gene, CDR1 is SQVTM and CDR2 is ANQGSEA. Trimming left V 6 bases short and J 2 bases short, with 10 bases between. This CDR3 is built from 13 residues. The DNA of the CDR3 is TGCAGCGTCCAAGGGTTTACTAATGAAAAACTGTTTTTT. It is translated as CSVQGFTNEKLFF.

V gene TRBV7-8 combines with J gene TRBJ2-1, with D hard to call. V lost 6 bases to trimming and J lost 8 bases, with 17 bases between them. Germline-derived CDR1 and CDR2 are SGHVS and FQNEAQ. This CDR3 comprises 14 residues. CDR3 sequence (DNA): TGTGCCAGCAGTGACGGTATACTTCAGGATGAGCAGTTCTTC. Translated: CASSDGILQDEQFF.

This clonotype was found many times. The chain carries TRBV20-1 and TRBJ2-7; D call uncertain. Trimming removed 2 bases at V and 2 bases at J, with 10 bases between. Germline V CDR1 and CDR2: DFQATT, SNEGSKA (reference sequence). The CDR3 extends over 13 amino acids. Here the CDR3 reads CSARSTSPYEQYF. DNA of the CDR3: TGCAGTGCTAGATCCACGTCACCCTACGAGCAGTACTTC.

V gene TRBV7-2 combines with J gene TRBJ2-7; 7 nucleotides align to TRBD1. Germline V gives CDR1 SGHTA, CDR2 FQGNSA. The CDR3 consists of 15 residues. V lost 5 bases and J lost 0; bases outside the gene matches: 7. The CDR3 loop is CASSMGQYFSYEQYF. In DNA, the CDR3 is TGTGCCAGCAGCATGGGACAGTATTTCTCCTACGAGCAGTACTTC.

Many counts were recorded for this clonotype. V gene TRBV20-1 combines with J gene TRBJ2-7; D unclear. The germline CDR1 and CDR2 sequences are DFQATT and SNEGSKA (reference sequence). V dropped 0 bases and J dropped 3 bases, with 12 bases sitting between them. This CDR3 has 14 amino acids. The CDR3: CSARDLLSYYEQYF. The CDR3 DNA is TGCAGTGCTAGAGATTTATTGTCCTACTACGAGCAGTACTTC.

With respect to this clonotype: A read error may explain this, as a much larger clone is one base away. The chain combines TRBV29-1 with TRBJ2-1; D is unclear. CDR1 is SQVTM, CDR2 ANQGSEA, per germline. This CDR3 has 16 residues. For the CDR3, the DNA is TGCAGCGTTGACCCGTTTGGATCTAAATCCTACAATGGGCAGTTCTTC. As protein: CSVDPFGSKSYNGQFF.

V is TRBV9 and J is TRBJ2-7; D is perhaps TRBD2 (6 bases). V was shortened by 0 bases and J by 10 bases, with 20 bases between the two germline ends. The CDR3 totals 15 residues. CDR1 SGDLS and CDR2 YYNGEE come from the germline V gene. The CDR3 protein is CASSVATGVGEAQYF. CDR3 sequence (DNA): TGTGCCAGCAGCGTAGCTACGGGGGTAGGGGAGGCCCAGTACTTC.

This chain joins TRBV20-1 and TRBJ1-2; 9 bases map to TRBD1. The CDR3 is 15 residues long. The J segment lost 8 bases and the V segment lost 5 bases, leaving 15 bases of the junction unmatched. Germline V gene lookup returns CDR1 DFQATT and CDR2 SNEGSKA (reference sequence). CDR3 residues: CSAGDRVGLTMGYTF. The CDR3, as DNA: TGCAGTGCTGGGGACAGGGTAGGGCTAACTATGGGCTACACCTTC.

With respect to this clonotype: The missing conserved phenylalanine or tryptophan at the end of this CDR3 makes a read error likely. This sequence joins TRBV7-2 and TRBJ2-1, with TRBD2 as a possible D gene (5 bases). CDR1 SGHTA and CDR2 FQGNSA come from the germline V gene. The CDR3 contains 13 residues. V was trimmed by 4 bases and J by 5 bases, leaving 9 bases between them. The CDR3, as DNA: TGTGCCAGCAGCTCTGACGGGAACAATGAGCAGTTCTTA. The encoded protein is CASSSDGNNEQFL.

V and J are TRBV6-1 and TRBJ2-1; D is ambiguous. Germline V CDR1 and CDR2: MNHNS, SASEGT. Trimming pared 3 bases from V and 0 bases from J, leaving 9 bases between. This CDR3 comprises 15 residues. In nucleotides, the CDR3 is TGTGCCAGCAGTGATGAGTTCAACTCCTACAATGAGCAGTTCTTC. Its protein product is CASSDEFNSYNEQFF.

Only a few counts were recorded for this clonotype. CDR3 DNA: TGTGCCAGCAGCCAGTCTAGCGGGAGCGATGAGCAGTTCTTC. It yields the protein CASSQSSGSDEQFF. The J gene is TRBJ2-1, the V gene TRBV4-2, with 10 bases that match TRBD2. Trimming at V came to 3 bases and at J to 8 bases, leaving 4 bases not matched to a gene. The CDR3 totals 14 residues. Germline lookup yields CDR1 LGHNA and CDR2 YNFKEQ.

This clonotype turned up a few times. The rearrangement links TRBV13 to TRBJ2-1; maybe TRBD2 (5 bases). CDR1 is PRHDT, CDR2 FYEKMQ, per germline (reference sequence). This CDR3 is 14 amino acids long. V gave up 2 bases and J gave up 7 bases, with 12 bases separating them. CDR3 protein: CASSLWVALNEQFF. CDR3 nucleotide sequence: TGTGCCAGCAGCTTATGGGTAGCGTTGAATGAGCAGTTCTTC.

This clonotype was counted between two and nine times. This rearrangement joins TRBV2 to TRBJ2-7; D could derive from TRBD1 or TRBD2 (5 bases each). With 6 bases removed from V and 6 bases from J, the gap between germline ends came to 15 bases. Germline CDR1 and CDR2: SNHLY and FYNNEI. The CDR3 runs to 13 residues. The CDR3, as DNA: TGTGCCAGCAGCTTGGGACCAGCCCTCGAGCAGTACTTC. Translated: CASSLGPALEQYF.

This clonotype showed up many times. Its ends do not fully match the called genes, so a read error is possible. CDR3 coding DNA: TGTGCCAGCAGCCAGAGAGCGGGGCTCCCATCCTTCAATGAGCAGTTCTTC. Protein sequence: CASSQRAGLPSFNEQFF. The chain employs TRBV6-2 or TRBV6-3 and TRBJ2-1; 7 bases fit TRBD2. The CDR3 covers 17 residues. Germline V CDR1 and CDR2: MNHEY, SVGEGT.

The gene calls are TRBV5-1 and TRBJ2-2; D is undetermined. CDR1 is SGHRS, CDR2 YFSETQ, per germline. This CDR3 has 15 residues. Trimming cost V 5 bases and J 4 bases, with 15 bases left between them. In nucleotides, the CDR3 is TGCGCCAGCAGATTGACCCGCGGCACCACCGGGGAGCTGTTTTTT. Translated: CASRLTRGTTGELFF. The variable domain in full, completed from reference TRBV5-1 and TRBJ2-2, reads KAGVTQTPRYLIKTRGQQVTLSCSPISGHRSVSWYQQTPGQGLQFLFEYFSETQRNKGNFPGRFSGRQFSNSRSEMNVSTLELGDSALYLCASRLTRGTTGELFFGEGSRLTVL.